Below, 24 T cell receptor beta chains from the same sample are listed, as sequenced in a study of blood T cell repertoires in COVID-19. The table came from immunoSEQ multiplex PCR; TCRdb's copy has only in-frame clones and leaves some out. The data show under 400,000 clones, about 87% seen once. Sequences were obtained from PBMCs or T cells enriched from blood (not recorded which). Every receptor here comes from a man between 35 and 55 years old in a cohort exposed to, infected with or recovered from COVID-19 (not recorded which).

The chain links TRBV28 to TRBJ2-1; D unclear. Between the trimmed V and J ends, which lost 7 bases and 2 bases, there was a span of 9 bases. Germline-derived CDR1 and CDR2 are MDHEN and SYDVKM. The CDR3 spans 13 residues. The chain's CDR3 is CASTGSPYNEQFF. DNA for the CDR3: TGTGCCAGCACTGGCAGTCCCTACAATGAGCAGTTCTTC.

This clone showed up just once. The chain recombines TRBV5-1 with TRBJ2-5; 13 bases are a match to TRBD2. The CDR3 is 17 amino acids. Germline V gives CDR1 SGHRS, CDR2 YFSETQ. V was pared by 4 bases and J by 5 bases, with 11 bases of the junction left unmatched. CDR3 protein: CASSGTSGRASYETQYF. CDR3 coding DNA: TGCGCCAGCAGCGGTACTAGCGGGAGGGCCTCTTATGAGACCCAGTACTTC.

The chain recombines TRBV19 with TRBJ2-5; TRBD2 aligns across 16 bases. In germline, CDR1 is LNHDA, CDR2 SQIVND (reference sequence). The ends lost 4 bases at V and 4 bases at J; junction bases unmatched: 6. The CDR3 totals 17 residues. Written as DNA, the CDR3 is TGTGCCAGTAGTAGTGGGACTAGCGGGAGGGCCGGAGAGACCCAGTACTTC. This gives the protein CASSSGTSGRAGETQYF.

The rearrangement uses TRBV19 and TRBJ2-4; possibly TRBD2 for D (5 bases). The CDR3 is 15 residues long. Germline V gene data show CDR1 as LNHDA and CDR2 as SQIVND (reference sequence). Trimming took off 7 bases at V and 0 bases at J, with 13 bases between the two ends. The CDR3, as DNA: TGTGCCAGTAAGTCAGCGGAGAAAGCCAAAAACATTCAGTACTTC. Translating it yields CASKSAEKAKNIQYF.

This clone showed up just once. The rearrangement uses TRBV7-8 and TRBJ2-3, with D possibly being TRBD2 (6 bases). CDR3 size: 16 residues. In germline, CDR1 is SGHVS, CDR2 FQNEAQ. V was pared by 2 bases and J by 5 bases, with 17 bases between. This CDR3 is CASSLYGGEAIDTQYF. The CDR3 coding sequence is TGTGCCAGCAGCTTATACGGAGGGGAGGCGATAGATACGCAGTATTTT.

J is TRBJ1-6 and V is TRBV7-8, with 7 bases lining up with TRBD1. Germline values: CDR1 SGHVS, CDR2 FQNEAQ. V lost 4 bases to trimming and J lost 9 bases; unmatched junction nucleotides: 9. The CDR3 sequence is 15 residues long. In nucleotides, the CDR3 is TGTGCCAGCAGCTCGGCCGGGACAGCCATTTCACCCCTCCACTTT. Translation gives CASSSAGTAISPLHF.

This clone was recorded only once. The gene calls are TRBV27 and TRBJ2-7; D might be TRBD1 (7 bases). The V end lost 3 bases, the J end lost 7 bases, and 13 bases lay between the germline ends. Germline CDR1 and CDR2: MNHEY and SMNVEV (reference sequence). The CDR3 runs 13 residues. The CDR3 sequence is CASSFSQGGEQYF. The CDR3 bases are TGTGCCAGCAGTTTCTCTCAGGGGGGTGAGCAGTACTTC.

This clone was observed a single time. The rearrangement uses TRBV5-1 and TRBJ2-1, with TRBD2 matching 10 bases. Germline CDR1 reads SGHRS; CDR2 reads YFSETQ. V trimming: 4 bases; J trimming: 8 bases; junction bases outside the gene matches: 12. This CDR3 comprises 16 residues. The CDR3 bases are TGCGCCAGCAGCGACCGTTCTAGCGGGAGTCTGTATGAGCAGTTCTTC. Its translation: CASSDRSSGSLYEQFF.

This clone was seen once. The V call is TRBV27, the J call TRBJ2-3, with 10 bases matching TRBD2. Germline CDR1 and CDR2: MNHEY and SMNVEV (reference sequence). The CDR3 runs to 16 residues. The V and J ends lost 1 base and 4 bases, in that order; junction bases with no gene match: 5. Here the CDR3 reads CASSLLSGRAADTQYF. CDR3 bases: TGTGCCAGCAGTTTATTGAGCGGGAGGGCAGCAGATACGCAGTATTTT.

The table lists this clone with a count of one. The V gene is TRBV10-3, the J gene TRBJ1-5; 11 bases line up with TRBD1. Germline CDR1 reads ENHRY; CDR2 reads SYGVKD. CDR3 length: 15 residues. The junction had 4 bases not matched to a gene; V was cut back by 2 bases and J by 7 bases. As DNA, the CDR3 is TGTGCCATCAGTGAGGGACAGGGGGCTCGGCAGCCCCAGCATTTT. Its translation is CAISEGQGARQPQHF.

V and J are TRBV24-1 and TRBJ2-1; maybe TRBD2 (7 bases). CDR3 size: 14 residues. Looked up from germline, CDR1 is KGHDR and CDR2 is SFDVKD. V was clipped by 10 bases and J by 6 bases, with 18 bases between them. The CDR3: CATSPGGRSNEQFF. CDR3 DNA: TGTGCCACGTCGCCCGGGGGGCGAAGCAATGAGCAGTTCTTC.

V gene TRBV28 combines with J gene TRBJ1-1; D is uncertain. V gave up 3 bases and J gave up 11 bases, with 10 bases separating them. This CDR3 spans 11 amino acids. Germline lookup yields CDR1 MDHEN and CDR2 SYDVKM. CDR3 residues: CASSLGGSAFF. CDR3 DNA: TGTGCCAGCAGTTTGGGTGGGAGCGCTTTCTTT.

The chain links TRBV5-1 to TRBJ1-1, with 10 bases identical to TRBD1. The CDR3 has 15 amino acids. Unmatched junction bases numbered 9, after V lost 4 bases and J lost 6 bases. CDR1 SGHRS and CDR2 YFSETQ come from the germline V gene. The CDR3 loop reads CASSLGQGMVAEAFF. The CDR3 DNA sequence: TGCGCCAGCAGCCTGGGACAGGGGATGGTGGCTGAAGCTTTCTTT.

The rearrangement joins TRBV27 to TRBJ1-5; 7 bases match TRBD1. Germline V CDR1 and CDR2: MNHEY, SMNVEV (reference sequence). This CDR3 comprises 13 residues. The V gene end was trimmed by 6 bases and the J gene end by 4 bases; junction bases not matched to a gene: 3. DNA for the CDR3: TGTGCCAGCAGGCGACAGGGTAATCAGCCCCAGCATTTT. It encodes CASRRQGNQPQHF.

The gene calls are TRBV9 and TRBJ1-1; 7 bases map to TRBD1. Trimming removed 4 bases from V and 1 base from J; junction bases left unmatched: 4. This CDR3 spans 14 amino acids. Germline lookup yields CDR1 SGDLS and CDR2 YYNGEE. CDR3 protein: CASSLRQGNTEAFF. CDR3 bases: TGTGCCAGCAGCTTGCGACAGGGGAACACTGAAGCTTTCTTT.

The V gene is TRBV30, the J gene TRBJ2-3; TRBD2 matches 8 bases. This CDR3 has 15 residues. V lost 1 base to trimming and J lost 2 bases; unmatched junction nucleotides: 5. Per the germline V gene, CDR1 is GTSNPN and CDR2 is SVGIG (reference sequence). In DNA form, the CDR3 reads TGTGCCTGGAGTGGGGGCGGGAGGAACACAGATACGCAGTATTTT. This sequence encodes CAWSGGGRNTDTQYF. Looking up the rest from reference TRBV30 and TRBJ2-3 gives the full variable domain: SQTIHQWPATLVQPVGSPLSLECTVEGTSNPNLYWYRQAAGRGLQLLFYSVGIGQISSEVPQNLSASRPQDRQFILSSKKLLLSDSGFYLCAWSGGGRNTDTQYFGPGTRLTVL.

The V and J genes are TRBV4-1 and TRBJ1-5, with D unresolved. This CDR3 has 15 residues. V lost 0 bases and J lost 0, with 6 bases in between. In germline, CDR1 is MGHRA, CDR2 YSYEKL. The CDR3 DNA is TGCGCCAGCAGCCAAGATTGGCCTAGCAATCAGCCCCAGCATTTT. Encoded protein: CASSQDWPSNQPQHF.

The chain joins TRBV5-1 to TRBJ2-3, with TRBD2 identical over 9 bases. V dropped 4 bases and J dropped 2; count of bases not matched to a gene: 8. Per the germline V gene, CDR1 is SGHRS and CDR2 is YFSETQ. CDR3 length: 16 residues. CDR3 in amino acids: CASSQGSGSITDTQYF. The DNA of the CDR3 is TGCGCCAGCAGCCAAGGTAGCGGGAGTATCACAGATACGCAGTATTTT.

This rearrangement joins TRBV6-5 to TRBJ1-2; possibly TRBD1 for D (6 bases). The CDR3 consists of 15 residues. The V gene's germline CDR1 is MNHEY and CDR2 SVGAGI. Trimming shortened V by 2 bases and J by 4 bases, and 14 bases separated the two germline ends. This CDR3 is CASSYQTGLSYGYTF. The CDR3 DNA follows: TGTGCCAGCAGTTACCAGACAGGACTTAGCTATGGCTACACCTTC.

This rearrangement joins TRBV18 to TRBJ2-7; D perhaps matches TRBD2 (5 bases). V was clipped by 0 bases and J by 2 bases, with 11 bases between them. Germline V gives CDR1 KGHSH, CDR2 LQKENI. The CDR3 has 15 amino acids. CDR3 loop: CASSPPGIATYEQYF. The CDR3 DNA follows: TGTGCCAGCTCACCACCGGGAATAGCGACCTACGAGCAGTACTTC. The full variable domain, in which reference TRBV18 and TRBJ2-7 provide the parts outside the CDR3, is NAGVMQNPRHLVRRRGQEARLRCSPMKGHSHVYWYRQLPEEGLKFMVYLQKENIIDESGMPKERFSAEFPKEGPSILRIQQVVRGDSAAYFCASSPPGIATYEQYFGPGTRLTVT.

The chain is built from TRBV10-3 and TRBJ2-7; D is ambiguous. Germline V gives CDR1 ENHRY, CDR2 SYGVKD. The CDR3 runs to 14 residues. Trimming took 6 bases from V and 1 from J, leaving 13 bases between them. The CDR3 nucleotides read TGTGCCATCAGATTATCGACGGGTTCCTACGAGCAGTACTTC. It is translated as CAIRLSTGSYEQYF.

The chain links TRBV28 to TRBJ1-4; TRBD1 matches 8 bases. CDR3 size: 14 residues. V shed 7 bases, J shed 6 bases, and the junction held 7 bases outside the gene matches. CDR1 and CDR2 from the germline V gene are MDHEN and SYDVKM. The CDR3 loop is CASTNGQGDEKLFF. CDR3 DNA: TGTGCCAGCACTAATGGACAGGGCGATGAAAAACTGTTTTTT.

The chain has TRBV9 and TRBJ2-2; 7 nucleotides line up with TRBD2. The V and J ends lost 4 bases and 6 bases, in that order; junction bases with no gene match: 9. The CDR3 is 15 residues long. Germline V gene sequence: CDR1 SGDLS, CDR2 YYNGEE. CDR3 residues: CASSPHSAGAGELFF. The DNA of the CDR3 is TGTGCCAGCAGCCCCCACTCGGCGGGGGCCGGGGAGCTGTTTTTT.

This clone is a singleton in its sample. The chain couples TRBV5-8 to TRBJ1-2; 9 bases line up with TRBD1. CDR1 is SGHTS, CDR2 YDEGEE, per germline. V gave up 4 bases and J gave up 8 bases; unmatched junction bases: 9. There are 14 residues in the CDR3. This CDR3 is CASSPGQGSGGYTF. For the CDR3, the DNA is TGTGCCAGCAGCCCGGGACAGGGATCGGGGGGCTACACCTTC.